This TCR beta chain was observed in a study of blood T cell repertoires in COVID-19 (TCRdb year 2020). Notes on the research overall: The collaborator samples originated in the United States, Italy and Spain and spanned the acute and convalescent phases of COVID-19. The prospective study material was composed of cDNA or gDNA derived from T cells, B-cell-depleted T cells, or PBMCs. The dataset comprised deeply sampled blood TCRbeta repertoires from subjects exposed to, actively infected with, or recovered from COVID-19. The repertoires were made available in a free public database intended to serve as a resource for research on the immune response to SARS-CoV-2. Samples were obtained from the ongoing ImmuneRACE study (first 160 participants) and from 1,254 subjects provided by 6 global collaborators. Nearly every sample came with metadata listing a de-identified subject ID, COVID-19 status, age in years and sex. HLA class I and class II types, where available, came from metadata supplied by the sample provider rather than from assay-based typing.

Enrolling through a virtual design, the prospective study's participants ranged in age from roughly 18 to 90 years and lived across roughly 23 United States geographic areas. To assign participants to cohorts, the prospective study relied on clinical history that participants themselves reported in a screening survey and a study questionnaire. In the prospective study, whole blood, serum and a nasopharyngeal or oropharyngeal swab were collected from each participant by mobile phlebotomists. Additional blood draws and questionnaires over an approximately 2-month period could optionally be provided by prospective study participants. Blood samples from the prospective study were shipped frozen or at room temperature prior to DNA extraction. Points on this clone: The specificity of this receptor is unknown. Qualities for individual bases were not recorded, and no much larger clone is one base off.

The CDR3 has 16 amino acids, counting the end cysteine and phenylalanine. Left in the record is the CDR3 DNA by itself, 48 bases read in frame from the first base. The junction carries 15 bases between V and J, which are trimmed by 2 bases and 0 bases respectively. What the study reported, not specific to this receptor: How much clinical and demographic metadata was included differed by source and by participant, and the metadata was provided uncurated.

TCRbeta CDR3 regions were amplified from genomic DNA using the immunoSEQ Assay, a bias-controlled multiplex PCR. Processing in the source paper ran as follows. Nucleated cell counts per sample were estimated from amplification of reference gene primers within the assay. To quantify the absolute abundance of each unique TCRbeta CDR3 rearrangement, sequence reads were collapsed and filtered. For each sample, productive Simpson clonality was calculated as the square root of Simpson's diversity index over productive rearrangements. The table was pulled from immuneACCESS by TCRdb, which kept in-frame rearrangements only. Such tables lose some clones; where checked, under half of the loss comes from unresolved V genes, and the rest has no known cause. Clonal size and the V and J genes are those of that table, whereas D and trimming came from the DNA. Within this sample are 230,000 or so clones, with almost 90% of them counted one time only. The ten largest account for 14% to 15% of the sample.

The TCR was taken from a woman aged 50 to 60 with acute COVID-19. The sample was PBMCs or T cells enriched from blood (not recorded which). The V gene is TRBV5-3 and the J gene is TRBJ2-7; the D segment cannot be called with confidence. TRBV5-3 is sorted into the ORF group, with uncertain function. CDR3 protein: CARSFGSNSDSYEQYF. The sequence in DNA is TGTGCCAGAAGCTTCGGGTCTAACTCAGACTCCTACGAGCAGTACTTC.